Each of the 22 T cell receptor beta chains below was sequenced from the same sample in a study of response to subunit inactivated influenza vaccine. TCRdb fed the RT-PCR reads into MiXCR, producing one record per CDR3 protein. In the table there are just over 300,000 distinct CDR3 sequences, 22% of which are singletons. The sequencing here drew on PBMCs from blood, taken about 19 months after vaccination. The receptor source for this set is a man aged 45 to 75 who received an inactivated influenza vaccine.

The chain combines TRBV6-1 with TRBJ1-4, with D uncertain. This CDR3 spans 15 amino acids. The V gene's germline CDR1 is MNHNS and CDR2 SASEGT. V was trimmed by 6 bases and J by 7 bases, leaving 18 bases between them. The CDR3 DNA reads as TGTGCCAGCAGAGCCAACAGAATATTTAGTGAAAAACTGTTTTTT. Its translation: CASRANRIFSEKLFF.

This clonotype was seen only a few times. The chain combines TRBV28 with TRBJ2-2, with 9 bases aligning to TRBD2. Germline V gene lookup returns CDR1 MDHEN and CDR2 SYDVKM. J was trimmed by 2 bases and V by 2 bases; bases with no gene match: 3. The CDR3 is made up of 16 amino acids. CDR3 residues: CASSLIAGVNTGELFF. In DNA, the CDR3 is TGTGCCAGCAGTTTAATAGCGGGAGTAAACACCGGGGAGCTGTTTTTT. Supplemented by reference TRBV28 and TRBJ2-2, the full variable domain reads DVKVTQSSRYLVKRTGEKVFLECVQDMDHENMFWYRQDPGLGLRLIYFSYDVKMKEKGDIPEGYSVSREKKERFSLILESASTNQTSMYLCASSLIAGVNTGELFFGEGSRLTVL.

Only a few counts were recorded for this clonotype. The V call is TRBV20-1, the J call TRBJ2-3, with 11 positions matching TRBD1. The CDR3 is 14 amino acids. The V gene's germline CDR1 is DFQATT and CDR2 SNEGSKA (reference sequence). J was trimmed by 4 bases and V by 6 bases; bases with no gene match: 6. The CDR3 sequence: CSATGGQGADTQYF. CDR3 nucleotides: TGCAGTGCAACGGGGGGACAGGGGGCAGATACGCAGTATTTT.

This clonotype occurred a few times. The rearrangement links TRBV7-2 to TRBJ2-7; possibly TRBD2 for D (5 bases). The CDR3 contains 13 residues. V gave up 4 bases and J gave up 2 bases, with 9 bases separating them. Germline CDR1 reads SGHTA; CDR2 reads FQGNSA. CDR3 residues: CASSSSFTYEQYF. CDR3 DNA: TGTGCCAGCAGCTCTAGCTTCACCTACGAGCAGTACTTC.

This clonotype was detected only a few times. This chain joins TRBV7-3 and TRBJ2-1, with D perhaps TRBD2 (5 bases). The CDR3 is 18 amino acids. Germline assignment: CDR1 SGHTA and CDR2 FQGTGA. The V end lost 1 base, the J end lost 5 bases, and 21 bases lay between the germline ends. CDR3 coding DNA: TGTGCCAGCAGCTTAAGCTCGGTGGGCTCCACTAGTAACAATGAGCAGTTCTTC. The encoded protein is CASSLSSVGSTSNNEQFF.

The chain couples TRBV9 to TRBJ2-2; no reliable D call. The V end lost 5 bases, the J end lost 2 bases, and 10 bases lay between the germline ends. Looked up from germline, CDR1 is SGDLS and CDR2 is YYNGEE. This CDR3 contains 14 residues. CDR3 amino acids: CASRARENTGELFF. The CDR3 DNA is TGTGCCAGCAGGGCACGCGAAAACACCGGGGAGCTGTTTTTT. Supplemented by reference TRBV9 and TRBJ2-2, the full variable domain reads DSGVTQTPKHLITATGQRVTLRCSPRSGDLSVYWYQQSLDQGLQFLIQYYNGEERAKGNILERFSAQQFPDLHSELNLSSLELGDSALYFCASRARENTGELFFGEGSRLTVL.

The rearrangement links TRBV18 to TRBJ1-4; D ambiguous. This CDR3 is 14 amino acids long. The germline gives CDR1 KGHSH, CDR2 LQKENI. V shed 0 bases and J shed 5 bases, with 7 bases lying between them. CDR3 residues: CASSPPTRNEKLFF. The CDR3 DNA reads as TGTGCCAGCTCACCACCAACGAGGAATGAAAAACTGTTTTTT.

The chain carries TRBV12-3 or TRBV12-4 and TRBJ2-5; 7 bases map to TRBD2. V shed 3 bases and J 1 base; nucleotides not matched to a gene: 2. This CDR3 has 14 residues. CDR3 region: CASSFSSGQETQYF. As DNA, the CDR3 is TGTGCCAGCAGTTTCTCTAGCGGCCAAGAGACCCAGTACTTC.

The chain carries TRBV11-3 and TRBJ2-5, with TRBD1 matching 7 bases. CDR1 and CDR2 (germline): SGHNT, YENEEA. V gave up 4 bases and J gave up 4 bases; unmatched junction bases: 9. The CDR3 is 15 amino acids. The CDR3 DNA is TGTGCCAGCAGCTCTACAGGGGCACGAGGAGAGACCCAGTACTTC. This encodes CASSSTGARGETQYF.

There are a few counts of this clonotype. This chain joins TRBV6-5 and TRBJ1-1; D call uncertain. This CDR3 has 17 residues. Trimming removed 2 bases from V and 1 base from J, with 17 bases in between. The germline V gene encodes CDR1 MNHEY and CDR2 SVGAGI. The CDR3 protein is CASSYTKDGKTNTEAFF. The CDR3 DNA follows: TGTGCCAGCAGTTACACAAAGGACGGGAAGACGAACACTGAAGCTTTCTTT.

This clonotype showed up just a few times. V gene TRBV29-1 combines with J gene TRBJ2-4; the match to TRBD1 covers 7 bases. Germline V lookup: CDR1 SQVTM, CDR2 ANQGSEA. The CDR3 loop spans 13 amino acids. V was clipped by 7 bases and J by 4 bases; unmatched bases: 7. CDR3 protein: CSALDRQKNIQYF. CDR3 DNA sequence: TGCAGCGCCTTGGACAGGCAGAAAAACATTCAGTACTTC.

The chain combines TRBV7-2 with TRBJ2-3; the D gene is possibly TRBD1 (5 bases). The CDR3 is 16 residues long. Trimming took 0 bases from V and 1 from J, leaving 11 bases between them. CDR1 is SGHTA and CDR2 is FQGNSA in the germline V gene. DNA for the CDR3: TGTGCCAGCAGCTTAGCGAAAACAGGAGGCACAGATACGCAGTATTTT. Its protein product is CASSLAKTGGTDTQYF.

The chain links TRBV12-3 or TRBV12-4 to TRBJ2-2; tentative D call: TRBD1 (5 bases). The CDR3 covers 15 residues. V lost 6 bases to trimming and J lost 3 bases, with 14 bases between them. This CDR3 reads CASSPDISYTGELFF. The CDR3 DNA follows: TGTGCCAGCAGCCCGGACATAAGCTACACCGGGGAGCTGTTTTTT.

This clonotype was counted a few times. The chain uses TRBV6-2 or TRBV6-3 and TRBJ2-1; 8 bases line up with TRBD2. The CDR3 extends over 14 amino acids. Germline CDR1 reads MNHEY; CDR2 reads SVGEGT. V shed 8 bases and J 5 bases; nucleotides not matched to a gene: 8. The CDR3 loop is CASEPSGGDNEQFF. DNA of the CDR3: TGTGCCAGCGAGCCGAGCGGGGGAGACAATGAGCAGTTCTTC.

This clonotype showed up just a few times. V gene TRBV7-2 combines with J gene TRBJ1-2; D is possibly TRBD1 (5 bases). The CDR3 runs to 15 residues. V was cut by 5 bases and J by 2 bases, with 15 bases left in between. Germline CDR1 reads SGHTA; CDR2 reads FQGNSA. The CDR3 nucleotides are TGTGCCAGCAGCACACTAAGACAGAGCAACTATGGCTACACCTTC. It yields the protein CASSTLRQSNYGYTF. Together with reference TRBV7-2 and TRBJ1-2, the CDR3 gives the full variable domain: GAGVSQSPSNKVTEKGKDVELRCDPISGHTALYWYRQSLGQGLEFLIYFQGNSAPDKSGLPSDRFSAERTGGSVSTLTIQRTQQEDSAVYLCASSTLRQSNYGYTFGSGTRLTVV.

The J gene is TRBJ1-1, the V gene TRBV20-1; D gene unclear. V was pared by 2 bases and J by 0 bases, with 13 bases between. Germline CDR1 is DFQATT and CDR2 is SNEGSKA (reference sequence). This CDR3 region has 15 residues. The CDR3 DNA reads as TGCAGTGCTAGACTCTTTCGTCTGATGAACACTGAAGCTTTCTTT. Protein product: CSARLFRLMNTEAFF.

J is TRBJ2-7 and V is TRBV10-2, with 7 bases lining up with TRBD2. The length of the CDR3 is 11 residues. CDR1 WSHSY and CDR2 SAAADI come from the germline V gene. V shed 4 bases, J shed 7 bases, and the junction held 1 base outside the gene matches. The CDR3 sequence is CASSGGGEQYF. The CDR3 DNA reads TGCGCCAGCAGTGGGGGAGGGGAGCAGTACTTC.

This clonotype has a count of ten or more. The chain uses TRBV27 and TRBJ2-5, with 9 nucleotides matching TRBD2. The length of the CDR3 is 13 residues. The ends lost 5 bases at V and 5 bases at J; junction bases unmatched: 3. Germline assignment: CDR1 MNHEY and CDR2 SMNVEV (reference sequence). The CDR3, as DNA: TGTGCCAGCAGTCGGACTAGCGCGGAGACCCAGTACTTC. It yields the protein CASSRTSAETQYF.

The V call is TRBV29-1, the J call TRBJ2-3, with D uncertain. In germline, CDR1 is SQVTM, CDR2 ANQGSEA. The CDR3 is 11 amino acids. V lost 5 bases and J lost 2, with 5 bases in between. The CDR3 reads CSVLLTDTQYF. CDR3 DNA sequence: TGCAGCGTTCTCCTCACAGATACGCAGTATTTT.

This clonotype was counted between two and nine times. This chain uses TRBV29-1 with TRBJ2-5; D is unresolved. CDR1 SQVTM and CDR2 ANQGSEA come from the germline V gene. This CDR3 spans 13 amino acids. The ends were cut back, 7 bases at V and 4 bases at J, with 16 bases in the middle. The CDR3 nucleotides are TGCAGCGCAGTCGACCCAGGCCGAGAGACCCAGTACTTC. Translated: CSAVDPGRETQYF.

This clonotype has more than one count but fewer than ten. This chain links TRBV5-5 with TRBJ2-2, with D tentatively TRBD1 (5 bases). Germline CDR1 and CDR2: SGHKS and YYEKEE (reference sequence). V was pared by 8 bases and J by 2 bases, with 10 bases between. This CDR3 spans 13 amino acids. The CDR3 here is CASVDSNTGELFF. CDR3 DNA sequence: TGTGCCAGTGTTGACAGCAACACCGGGGAGCTGTTTTTT.

The chain has TRBV7-3 and TRBJ1-5; 8 bases map to TRBD1. The germline gives CDR1 SGHTA, CDR2 FQGTGA. V shed 5 bases, J shed 6 bases, and the junction held 9 bases outside the gene matches. This CDR3 region has 15 residues. The CDR3, as DNA: TGTGCCAGCAGCATTTTGACAGGGGAATGTCAGCCCCAGCATTTT. It is translated as CASSILTGECQPQHF.